This record concerns one T cell receptor beta chain sequence. What it binds is not known. The data originate from a study of OX40 agonist ivuxolimab in advanced cancers. Study overall: Antecedent anti-PD-1, anti-PD-L1 or anti-CTLA-4 therapy was permissible, with over 35% having received some.

General study results and limits: Some patients who did not respond also had low normalized T-cell clonal expansion.

Patients had blood sampled at baseline and again on cycle 4 day 1 and cycle 7 day 1. Assay used: immunoSEQ multiplex PCR; TCRdb lists only in-frame clones, some missing. This table holds nearly 70,000 clones, roughly 84% found once. This CDR3 spans 15 amino acids. Trimming shortened V by 9 bases and J by 4 bases, and 18 bases separated the two germline ends. Germline CDR1 LNHDA, CDR2 SQIVND (reference sequence). This sequence was found in an adult with an advanced solid tumor such as melanoma, head and neck, liver or kidney cancer. Sequencing used CD4+ or CD8+ T cells sorted from blood, obtained in a trial of the OX40 agonist ivuxolimab. The chain recombines TRBV19 with TRBJ1-4, with D tentatively TRBD1 (5 bases). CDR3: CASTRGGGDNEKLFF. In DNA form, the CDR3 reads TGTGCCAGCACCCGGGGGGGTGGGGATAATGAAAAACTGTTTTTT.